Below, one T cell receptor (beta chain) is given with its context. No antigen is known for it. No base-level quality is on record; no much larger clone is a single base apart. Libraries were built with the immunoSEQ multiplex PCR assay. For the multiplex PCR, a mixture combining 60 forward primers for TCR Vbeta segments and 13 reverse primers for TCR Jbeta segments was used. The CDR3 region of rearranged TCR beta genes was amplified from genomic DNA with a multiplex PCR assay. The Illumina HiSeq System was used to sequence the amplified TCR beta libraries as 87-base-pair reads. The published analysis was carried out like this. A later analysis counted tens of millions of unique TCR beta chains across the 500 to 850 repertoires, and 10 million to 12 million of these chains were shared by at least two donors. A nearest-neighbor algorithm error-corrected the raw reads and collapsed the reads into unique sequences, merging closely related sequences to remove PCR and sequencing errors. Alignment of CDR3 sequences to IMGT reference sequences was used to assign V, D and J gene segments. Each retained sequence needed at least a six-nucleotide match to both a V gene segment and a J gene segment. A rearrangement counted as productive if the CDR3 had no stop codons and remained in frame with V and J, and every other rearrangement counted as non-productive. CDR3 was defined according to IMGT convention as the region running from the second conserved V-encoded cysteine to the conserved J-encoded phenylalanine. Sequences without an unambiguous match to a single V gene segment were excluded from the earlier analysis of almost 600 of the donors. In an earlier analysis of more than 500 of the donors, a V segment was called functional when productive rearrangements were above 56.7%, and segregating when the standard deviation between donors exceeded 5%. To diagnose cytomegalovirus status from the catalog of TCR beta chain sequences, a statistical classification framework was built. A later analysis assigned V and J genes by comparing TCR nucleotide sequences with IMGT/GENE-DB human TR gene sequences. Using the TCRdist pipeline, a later analysis assigned CDR3 sequences along with most-parsimonious VDJ recombination scenarios. A later analysis defined each TCR beta chain by its CDR3 amino acid sequence plus V-gene family, and excluded reads lacking a unique V-gene family. In a later analysis, 550 to 650 highly shared, low-generation-probability nucleotide sequences were removed to address suspected cross-contamination and a sequencing artifact. In a later analysis, a clonal expansion index was calculated for each public chain from normalized within-repertoire ranks of inferred template counts. In a later analysis, generation probabilities were computed using a VDJ recombination model fitted to out-of-frame rearrangements, and the results were checked against IGoR. In a later analysis, hypergeometric tests were used to score TCR-TCR, TCR-HLA and TCR-CMV co-occurrence, with a repertoire-size bias correction applied to TCR pairs. In a later analysis, false discovery rates were estimated by permuting HLA or CMV assignments 20 times. In a later analysis, co-occurring TCRs were grouped with DBSCAN, and TCRdist sequence similarity was added when clustering was performed within HLA-allele-positive subsets. Co-occurrence clustering excluded repertoires with fewer than 30,000 or more than 120,000 public chains, plus five with anomalous nucleotide sharing. This is the immuneACCESS table as TCRdb keeps it, with only in-frame sequences that have V and J called. A part of the clones is gone; compared with another copy, unresolved V genes explain less than half, and the rest is unexplained. V, J and clone size reflect that table, while D and trimming were determined from the DNA. This sample lists tens of thousands of clones; approximately 86% were detected once. Of the sample, around a tenth falls within the top ten clones.

The data are from a study of cytomegalovirus exposure and HLA in healthy donors listed by TCRdb under 2017. At the level of the whole study: An earlier analysis of 550 to 700 of the donors reported about 250 Gb of sequence data and some 100 million unique TCR beta sequences from roughly 200 million T cells. An early release covering roughly 580 HLA-typed donors comprised 250 to 350 gigabases of sequencing data and around 86 million unique TCR sequences. Among the roughly 370 genotyped donors, about 85% belonged to the genetic ancestry cluster associated with self-reported Caucasian donors. The study was designed to test whether signatures of past pathogen exposure could be identified by cataloging public T cell receptors. The study used immunosequencing to profile the T cell repertoires of several hundred subjects and linked those repertoires to cytomegalovirus serostatus. A separate validation cohort of some 130 different subjects was used in addition to the roughly 670-subject first cohort. High-throughput TCR immunosequencing, statistical association of individual TCRs with disease status, and machine learning were combined to predict cytomegalovirus infection status. A later analysis re-analyzed previously published TCR beta repertoires from roughly 690 donors and added high-resolution HLA genotyping to study TCR occurrence patterns. Rather than using new phenotypic data, the later analysis identified candidate immune exposures from TCR beta sequences and from how often those sequences occurred across donors. To decide whether each TCR beta V gene segment behaved as functional or pseudogenic, an earlier analysis of approximately 600 of the donors relied on high-throughput TCR beta sequencing. Donor age, sex, ethnicity and CMV serostatus were collected together with the repertoire data. Genome-wide SNP genotypes for about 65% of the 666 donors were used in a later genetic analysis, which treated that subset as a discovery cohort. All discovery cohort repertoires had been generated on a single sequencing platform. HLA typing included class I and class II loci at four-digit resolution. Typing coverage varied by locus: roughly 629-630 donors for A, B, C, DRB1 and DQB1; roughly 510 for DQA1; some 610 for DPA1; 450 to 480 for DPB1. Four to six DR-DQ haplotypes were handled as single units for association and clustering because linkage in the cohort was strong. Among around 400 genotyped donors of the cohort, an average of around 250,000 unique TCR beta nucleotide sequences was sequenced per donor, of which roughly 17% were non-productive. General study outcomes and caveats: HLA typing was unavailable for some donors at each locus, so association tests used only the typed subset. In a later genetic analysis, a missense DCLRE1C variant was associated with V-gene and J-gene trimming of TCR beta chains, and the association was replicated in an independent cohort. In a later analysis, HLA-associated TCR beta chains showed more clonal expansion and lower generation probabilities than non-associated chains that were equally common. The sequencing pipeline was judged likely to have produced a cluster of highly shared sequence variants as a technical artifact. Broadly in line with IMGT annotations, most TCR beta V segments showed up in productive rearrangements about 90% or about 30% of the time in an earlier analysis of 587 of the donors. In a later analysis, TCR association rates were found to vary across HLA loci, with the most associated TCRs seen for DRB1 alleles and the fewest for HLA-C alleles. A further reported finding was that TCR beta sequences accurately predicted the HLA-A and HLA-B alleles for most subjects in the first cohort. When HLA alleles, especially DR and DQ, strongly co-occurred, attributing TCR associations to individual alleles was difficult. Most CMV-associated TCR beta chains appeared to be HLA-restricted in a later analysis, and the HLA associations seemed to be driven largely by CMV exposure. In a later analysis, several top co-occurrence clusters were reported to appear linked to parvovirus B19, influenza, CMV and Epstein-Barr virus. According to the authors, the approach could potentially be generalized to other disease states and immunological phenotypes. The classifier was reported to diagnose cytomegalovirus status with high specificity and sensitivity in both the original and validation cohorts. Because counts were too low, under 20 rarely observed V segments, including chromosome 9 orphons, were left out of the earlier analysis of 587 of the donors. The study gave a list of 150 to 200 TCR beta chains associated with cytomegalovirus. Presence/absence analyses assumed roughly uniform sequencing depth across donors, an assumption that may not hold. Across donors, most TCR sequences were observed very rarely, whereas some public TCRs were present in many individuals. Linkage disequilibrium might explain the correlated functional status among segregating V segments, but an unknown experimental factor could not be ruled out. For the cohort, immune exposure information was limited to CMV serostatus. A later analysis associated about 17,000 TCR beta sequences with specific HLA alleles at a false discovery rate of 0.05. A few of the identified cytomegalovirus-associated TCR beta chains were confirmed in vitro to be specific for cytomegalovirus antigens. Some IMGT-functional V segments, including TRBV6-2 and TRBV6-3, could not be distinguished by the 87-base-pair reads and were therefore excluded. This cohort had only TCR beta chains sequenced, and the lack of alpha or paired-chain data limited which features could be detected. According to a later genetic analysis, donors in an Asian-associated ancestry cluster had fewer N-insertions in productive TCRs than the roughly 660-donor mean.

The cohort consisted of 600 to 700 healthy bone marrow donors. All cohort members were sampled while nominally healthy, although unrecorded immune exposures were likely present. The donor was CMV seropositive and belonged to the group of 250 to 350 seropositive cohort members. Every donor gave a peripheral blood sample, and the peripheral blood mononuclear cells from that sample were used for TCR beta sequencing. The Qiagen DNeasy Blood Extraction Kit was used to extract genomic DNA from the blood cell samples. The germline V gene yields MNHNS for CDR1 and SASEGT for CDR2. The CDR3 runs 18 residues from the cysteine to the phenylalanine. Solely the CDR3 DNA is kept, with 54 bases framed from the first base. V sheds 2 bases and J sheds 2 bases, leaving 19 bases between their ends.

This receptor was obtained from a man aged 25-45 years in good health and CMV-seropositive. Here the chain combines TRBV6-1 and TRBJ1-5; TRBD1 might be the D gene, on 6 matching bases. Sequenced input: PBMCs. The CDR3 region: CASSEKIANRAGNQPQHF. DNA sequence: TGTGCCAGCAGTGAAAAGATTGCTAACAGGGCGGGCAATCAGCCCCAGCATTTT.